This T cell receptor (beta chain) came from a study of response to subunit inactivated influenza vaccine. Via MiXCR, TCRdb re-called the RT-PCR reads, giving one row per CDR3 protein. Seen here are approximately 530,000 distinct CDR3 sequences, around 13% observed once, and the top ten hold around 12%. The CDR3 totals 16 residues. Germline assignment: CDR1 LGHNA and CDR2 YSLEER. Trimming left V 0 bases short and J 5 bases short, with 16 bases between. Whole-study results and caveats: Every seasonal influenza vaccination brings in few new T cells, the authors suggested.

This clonotype turned up a few times. Its specificity is not known. Specimen: PBMCs from blood, collected 40 to 50 days after vaccination. The chain carries TRBV4-3 and TRBJ2-5; D possibly corresponds to TRBD1 (5 bases). This TCR was recovered from a man in his forties or fifties who received an inactivated influenza vaccine. The CDR3 nucleotides read TGCGCCAGCAGCCAAGATTTTAGACAGATGGCGGAGACCCAGTACTTC. This encodes CASSQDFRQMAETQYF.